This paragraph reports one T cell receptor (beta chain). This CDR3 is built from 17 residues. V trimming: 0 bases; J trimming: 3 bases; junction bases outside the gene matches: 8. Germline CDR1 reads MGHRA; CDR2 reads YSYEKL. These data originate in a study of technical replicates of blood from several donors. Clones were read by immunoSEQ multiplex PCR, and TCRdb kept only the in-frame ones, dropping some. The sample holds 60,000 to 90,000 clones, approximately 96% seen once. Sequenced: T cells isolated from PBMCs. The chain combines TRBV4-1 with TRBJ1-5, with 7 bases identical to TRBD1. This TCR was recovered from a human donor in good health. The CDR3 DNA reads TGCGCCAGCAGCCAAGAAGAGACAGGGAGAGCCAATCAGCCCCAGCATTTT. As protein: CASSQEETGRANQPQHF.